This T cell receptor (beta chain) stems from a study of spatial heterogeneity in lung cancer. For the study at large: Unique TCR and UMI combinations averaged more than ten appearances each in raw reads.

This clonotype was counted ten times or more. Its antigen is undetermined. Study-wide results and caveats: At resection, ubiquitous expanded tumor TCRs appeared in blood more than at follow-up.

Time point denoted: sample taken at primary tumor resection. Donors were around 70 untreated early-stage non-small cell lung cancer patients. TCRdb reprocessed the 5' RACE reads via MiXCR and lists one record per CDR3 protein. Among just over 75,000 distinct CDR3 sequences listed, under 8.5% were seen once. The sequencing used PBMCs, collected at surgery. The receptor was derived from a male donor with early-stage non-small cell lung cancer.

DNA for the CDR3: TGTGCCAGCAGTTTGACCAGGGGGCCCCAGCATTTT. Residues: CASSLTRGPQHF. V and J are TRBV12-3 or TRBV12-4 and TRBJ1-5; a weak D match, TRBD1 (6 bases). The CDR3 consists of 12 residues. V was trimmed by 3 bases and J by 9 bases, leaving 9 bases between them.